This TCR beta chain is from a study of cytomegalovirus exposure and HLA in healthy donors. Study as a whole: The early release's HLA-typed donors yielded 78 million or so unique TCRs.

General study findings and limits: Several V segments, TRBV6-2 and TRBV6-3 among them, could not be told apart and were dropped. Data from an earlier analysis indicated that most TCR beta V segments were productive either about 90% or about 30% of the time. Immune exposure was documented only through CMV serostatus.

This clone has just a few counts. Its antigen remains unidentified. V was clipped by 11 bases and J by 5 bases, with 16 bases between them. This CDR3 comprises 12 residues. CDR1 and CDR2 from the germline V gene are MNHEY and SVGAGI. It was with 60 Vbeta and 13 Jbeta primers that the PCR ran. This table comes from immunoSEQ multiplex PCR, and its TCRdb copy is limited to in-frame clones, with some not included. The sample contains 160,000 or so clones, about 72% of which appear only once. Source material: PBMCs. The TCR originated in a male donor in good health and CMV-seronegative. The chain recombines TRBV6-5 with TRBJ2-7, with D tentatively TRBD2 (7 bases). The CDR3 DNA reads as TGTGCCGGCGCGGGGGCCTGCGACGAGCAGTACTTC. This encodes CAGAGACDEQYF.